This record looks at one T cell receptor beta chain sequence and its context. The antigen is undetermined. The donors, healthy Caucasians from Russia, were aged roughly 6 to 90. A minimum of 7 million PBMCs was isolated per sample. The use of a sample-barcoded 5' primer and a J-beta primer mix characterized a second PCR of roughly 6 to 12 cycles. Each cDNA was tagged by a template-switch adaptor containing 12 random nucleotides. From the 5' RACE reads, TCRdb called clonotypes with MiXCR, one entry per CDR3 protein. This table holds 350,000 to 450,000 distinct CDR3 sequences, approximately 52% found once. The data are from a study of blood T cells in healthy people across ages. Germline V gives CDR1 SQVTM, CDR2 ANQGSEA. This CDR3 region has 13 residues. V lost 4 bases, J lost 3 bases, and 13 bases lay in between. General study findings and limits: TCR beta diversity, measured per million T cells, fell in a roughly linear way with age.

The rearrangement uses TRBV29-1 and TRBJ2-7; D call uncertain. This receptor was identified in a man aged 60 to 69 in good health. Material: blood. CDR3: CSVVGQPDYEQYF. In DNA form, the CDR3 reads TGCAGCGTTGTCGGGCAGCCAGACTACGAGCAGTACTTC.